The rows below give T cell receptor beta chains drawn from one sample of a study of beta chain features in type 1 diabetes. The assay was immunoSEQ multiplex PCR, and TCRdb's table has in-frame clones only and misses some. This table has 860,000 or so clones, 15% to 20% appearing once. The sample comprised naive CD4+ T cells from blood. The receptors here all came from a woman aged 18-29 years in good health. The CDR3 runs from the conserved cysteine through the conserved F or W. A D gene is named only where the DNA matches it firmly. Clone size is not always given. Where it is, it says once, few, many or a class for expanded clones.

J,D,size,V,CDR3,DNA
TRBJ2-5,TRBD2,few,TRBV7-2,CASSLVSTSGSGEQYF,TGTGCCAGCAGCTTAGTCTCTACTAGCGGGAGTGGGGAGCAGTACTTC
TRBJ1-2,TRBD1,few,TRBV28,CASSPRTGGGYGYTF,TGTGCCAGCAGTCCCCGGACAGGGGGCGGCTATGGCTACACCTTC
TRBJ2-1,TRBD1,few,TRBV15,CATSRVGTAPNEQFF,TGTGCCACCAGCAGAGTCGGGACAGCCCCCAATGAGCAGTTCTTC
TRBJ2-7,TRBD1,few,TRBV7-9,CASSLDLGTGYEQYF,TGTGCCAGCAGCTTAGATCTGGGGACAGGCTACGAGCAGTACTTC
TRBJ2-4,.,few,TRBV11-2,CASSLGLGWNIQYF,TGTGCCAGCAGCTTAGGCCTAGGGTGGAACATTCAGTACTTC
TRBJ2-3,.,.,TRBV18,CASSPADGADTQYF,TGTGCCAGCTCACCTGCTGATGGAGCAGATACGCAGTATTTT
TRBJ2-3,TRBD1,.,TRBV5-4,CASSFGQGYADTQYF,TGTGCCAGCAGCTTCGGACAGGGCTACGCAGATACGCAGTATTTT
TRBJ1-1,.,.,TRBV11-2,CASSLGSGRNTEAFF,TGTGCCAGCAGCTTAGGGTCAGGGAGGAACACTGAAGCTTTCTTT
TRBJ2-1,TRBD2,few,TRBV19,CASNTGGSVYNEQFF,TGTGCCAGTAACACGGGGGGGAGCGTCTACAATGAGCAGTTCTTC
TRBJ1-2,.,.,TRBV5-6,CASRVGQSAGYTF,TGTGCCAGCAGGGTGGGCCAATCTGCGGGCTACACCTTC
TRBJ2-3,.,few,TRBV19,CASSIDREVSTDTQYF,TGTGCCAGTAGTATAGACCGGGAAGTTAGCACAGATACGCAGTATTTT
TRBJ2-5,.,.,TRBV29-1,CSVGWTLQETQYF,TGCAGCGTCGGGTGGACACTCCAAGAGACCCAGTACTTC
TRBJ2-1,.,once,TRBV11-3,CASSPGGVGYNEQFF,TGTGCCAGCAGCCCGGGTGGAGTAGGCTACAATGAGCAGTTCTTC
TRBJ2-1,.,few,TRBV7-3,CASSPRGPGTPFF,TGTGCCAGCAGCCCGCGCGGGCCGGGCACACCCTTCTTC
TRBJ1-1,.,few,TRBV7-9,CASSFRDTEAFF,TGTGCCAGCAGCTTTCGGGACACTGAAGCTTTCTTT
TRBJ1-5,TRBD1,few,TRBV10-3,CAISESGGGGHGGQPQHF,TGTGCCATCAGTGAGTCGGGCGGAGGGGGCCACGGCGGTCAGCCCCAGCATTTT
TRBJ2-5,.,.,TRBV19,CASSTRRIQETQYF,TGTGCCAGTAGTACGCGGCGCATCCAAGAGACCCAGTACTTC
TRBJ2-7,.,few,TRBV4-2,CASSQELNSYEQYF,TGTGCCAGCAGCCAGGAACTCAATTCCTACGAGCAGTACTTC
TRBJ2-5,.,.,TRBV19,CASRWLADLGGPKETQYF,TGTGCCAGTAGGTGGCTAGCGGACCTAGGGGGTCCAAAAGAGACCCAGTACTTC
TRBJ2-2,.,.,TRBV9,CASSVTPASSGELFF,TGTGCCAGCAGCGTAACACCTGCTAGCTCCGGGGAGCTGTTTTTT
TRBJ2-2,.,.,TRBV19,CASTPWAGFMAGELFF,TGTGCCAGTACCCCCTGGGCGGGATTTATGGCCGGGGAGCTGTTTTTT
TRBJ2-3,TRBD2,.,TRBV7-3,CASSLNEREFSFAYF,TGTGCCAGCAGCTTAAATGAGCGGGAGTTTTCCTTCGCGTATTTT
TRBJ2-2,TRBD2,few,TRBV2,CASSAGLANTGELFF,TGTGCCAGCAGTGCGGGACTAGCGAACACCGGGGAGCTGTTTTTT
TRBJ1-5,.,few,TRBV19,CASSTWEPGGQPQHF,TGTGCCAGTAGTACCTGGGAGCCGGGGGGTCAGCCCCAGCATTTT
TRBJ2-2,.,few,TRBV7-2,CASSFKLTGELFF,TGTGCCAGCAGCTTTAAACTTACCGGGGAGCTGTTTTTT
TRBJ2-1,.,.,TRBV5-4,CASSLVVNDEQFF,TGTGCCAGCAGCTTGGTTGTCAACGATGAGCAGTTCTTC
TRBJ2-1,TRBD1,.,TRBV28,CASSFGLRGRMDEQFF,TGTGCCAGCAGTTTTGGTTTAAGGGGGCGTATGGATGAGCAGTTCTTC
TRBJ2-5,.,.,TRBV29-1,CSARGRSVFSTIPYYQETQYF,TGCAGCGCCAGAGGTCGGAGCGTCTTTAGTACCATCCCATATTACCAAGAGACCCAGTACTTC
TRBJ2-7,.,.,TRBV6-5,CASSPSGGRLEQYF,TGTGCCAGCAGCCCCTCCGGGGGGCGCCTCGAGCAGTACTTC
TRBJ2-5,TRBD2,.,TRBV28,CASSFQAGGRETQYF,TGTGCCAGCAGTTTTCAAGCGGGAGGACGTGAGACCCAGTACTTC
TRBJ2-3,.,.,TRBV2,CASPRRSADTQYF,TGTGCCAGCCCCCGGAGGTCGGCAGATACGCAGTATTTT
TRBJ2-7,TRBD2,.,TRBV5-6,CASSLLTSGYMEQYF,TGTGCCAGCAGCTTATTGACTAGCGGGTATATGGAGCAGTACTTC
TRBJ1-2,.,.,TRBV28,CASSFEEGGVTF,TGTGCCAGCAGTTTCGAAGAGGGAGGTGTAACCTTC
TRBJ2-2,TRBD1,few,TRBV29-1,CSVHPQGANTGELFF,TGCAGCGTGCACCCACAGGGGGCAAACACCGGGGAGCTGTTTTTT
TRBJ2-1,.,few,TRBV18,CASQLHNEQFF,TGTGCCAGCCAACTACACAATGAGCAGTTCTTC
TRBJ2-1,.,.,TRBV21-1,CASSKLMYRDLEQFF,TGTGCCAGCAGCAAACTCATGTATCGAGACCTAGAGCAGTTCTTC
TRBJ2-3,TRBD1,.,TRBV27,CASSSDRPFSTDTQYF,TGTGCCAGCAGTTCGGACAGGCCATTTAGCACAGATACGCAGTATTTT
TRBJ2-7,.,.,TRBV7-9,CASSPGDSPSYEQYF,TGTGCCAGCAGCCCGGGGGACAGCCCTTCCTACGAGCAGTACTTC
TRBJ2-7,TRBD1,.,TRBV11-2,CASSWDRGVEQYF,TGTGCCAGCAGCTGGGACAGGGGAGTTGAGCAGTACTTC
TRBJ2-5,.,few,TRBV7-9,CASSLSRQDQETQYF,TGTGCCAGCAGCTTATCCCGACAGGATCAAGAGACCCAGTACTTC
TRBJ1-5,.,.,TRBV15,CATSRVRDSYSNQPQHF,TGTGCCACCAGCAGAGTCCGCGACAGCTATAGCAATCAGCCCCAGCATTTT
TRBJ1-1,.,few,TRBV18,CASSPMDLETEAFF,TGTGCCAGCTCACCGATGGACCTGGAGACTGAAGCTTTCTTT
TRBJ1-3,.,few,TRBV4-3,CASSQVPVPSGNTIYF,TGCGCCAGCAGCCAAGTCCCGGTACCCTCTGGAAACACCATATATTTT
TRBJ2-2,.,few,TRBV6-5,CASSWGVNTGELFF,TGTGCCAGCAGTTGGGGGGTAAACACCGGGGAGCTGTTTTTT
TRBJ2-4,.,.,TRBV21-1,CATSPGKSTSQKHSVPAKNIQYF,TGTGCCACCTCCCCGGGAAAAAGTACCAGCCAAAAACATTCAGTACCAGCCAAAAACATTCAGTACTTC
TRBJ2-6,.,.,TRBV11-2,CASSLTSSGANVLTF,TGTGCCAGCAGCTTAACTAGCTCTGGGGCCAACGTCCTGACTTTC
TRBJ1-1,.,.,TRBV5-6,CASSFNSEAFF,TGTGCCAGCAGCTTCAATTCTGAAGCTTTCTTT
TRBJ2-5,.,few,TRBV9,CASSVANEETQYF,TGTGCCAGCAGCGTAGCGAACGAAGAGACCCAGTACTTC
TRBJ2-7,.,few,TRBV28,CASSLSQDYEQYF,TGTGCCAGCAGTTTAAGCCAGGACTACGAGCAGTACTTC